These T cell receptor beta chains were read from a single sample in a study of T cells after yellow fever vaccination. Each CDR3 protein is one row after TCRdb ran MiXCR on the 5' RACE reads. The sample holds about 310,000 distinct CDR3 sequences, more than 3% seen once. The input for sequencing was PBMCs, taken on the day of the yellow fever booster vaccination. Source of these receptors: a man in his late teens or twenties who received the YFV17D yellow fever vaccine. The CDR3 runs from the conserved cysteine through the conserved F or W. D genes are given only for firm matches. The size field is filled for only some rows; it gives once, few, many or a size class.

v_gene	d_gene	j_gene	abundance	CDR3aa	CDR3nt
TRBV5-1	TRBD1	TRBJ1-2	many	CASYPGQQTYGYTF	TGCGCCAGCTACCCGGGACAGCAAACTTATGGCTACACCTTC
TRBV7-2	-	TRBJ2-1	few	CASTLSAGRPNEQFF	TGTGCCAGCACCCTTAGTGCGGGGCGCCCCAATGAGCAGTTCTTC
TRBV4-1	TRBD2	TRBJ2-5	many	CASSLTSGETQYF	TGCGCCAGCAGCCTAACTAGCGGAGAGACCCAGTACTTC
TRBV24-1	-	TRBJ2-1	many	CATSARDAYNEQFF	TGTGCCACCAGTGCCCGGGACGCCTACAATGAGCAGTTCTTC
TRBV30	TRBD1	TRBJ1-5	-	CAWSVKRDSQPQHF	TGTGCCTGGAGTGTCAAAAGGGACAGTCAGCCCCAGCATTTT
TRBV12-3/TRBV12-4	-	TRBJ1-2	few	CASRGFYGYTF	TGTGCCAGCAGGGGATTCTATGGCTACACCTTC
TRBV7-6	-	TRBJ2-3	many	CASSPTSTDTQYF	TGTGCCAGCAGTCCCACTAGCACAGATACGCAGTATTTT
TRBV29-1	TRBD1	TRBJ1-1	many	CSGMTGGGTEAFF	TGCAGCGGAATGACAGGGGGCGGCACTGAAGCTTTCTTT
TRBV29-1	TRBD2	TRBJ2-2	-	CSVEEGRGGTGELFF	TGCAGCGTTGAAGAGGGACGCGGGGGGACCGGGGAGCTGTTTTTT
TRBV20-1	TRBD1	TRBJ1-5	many	CSAATGRLRSPQHF	TGCAGTGCGGCGACAGGGCGATTACGGTCGCCCCAGCATTTT
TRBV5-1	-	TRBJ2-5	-	CASSFPTKQETQYF	TGCGCCAGCAGCTTCCCGACCAAGCAAGAGACCCAGTACTTC
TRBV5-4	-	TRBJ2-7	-	CASSRTPAGEQYF	TGTGCCAGCAGCCGGACCCCCGCAGGAGAGCAGTACTTC
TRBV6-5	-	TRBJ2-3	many	CASSSSPQTAQYF	TGTGCCAGCAGTTCATCGCCCCAGACAGCGCAGTATTTT
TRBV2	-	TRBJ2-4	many	CAIALTETTQYF	TGTGCCATCGCTCTTACGGAGACAACTCAGTACTTC
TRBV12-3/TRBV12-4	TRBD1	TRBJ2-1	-	CASSFRGLDNEQFF	TGTGCCAGCAGTTTCAGGGGGCTCGACAATGAGCAGTTCTTC
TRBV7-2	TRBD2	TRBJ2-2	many	CASSLSGGAPGELFF	TGTGCCAGCAGCTTGAGCGGGGGGGCCCCCGGGGAGCTGTTTTTT
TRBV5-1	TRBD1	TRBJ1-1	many	CASSPGQGLNTEAFF	TGCGCCAGCAGCCCGGGACAGGGGCTGAACACTGAAGCTTTCTTT
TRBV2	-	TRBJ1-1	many	CASSEALPGTEAFF	TGTGCCAGCAGTGAAGCGCTTCCGGGCACTGAAGCTTTCTTT
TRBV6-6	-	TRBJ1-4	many	CAIGGTNEKLFF	TGTGCCATTGGGGGTACTAATGAAAAACTGTTTTTT
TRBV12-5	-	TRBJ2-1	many	CASGLGGNEQFF	TGTGCTAGTGGCCTGGGAGGTAATGAGCAGTTCTTC
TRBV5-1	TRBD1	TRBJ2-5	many	CASSLSGTGDETQYF	TGCGCCAGCAGCTTGTCAGGGACAGGGGATGAGACCCAGTACTTC
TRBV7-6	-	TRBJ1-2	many	CASSPGGGYGYTF	TGTGCCAGCAGCCCAGGCGGAGGGTATGGCTACACCTTC
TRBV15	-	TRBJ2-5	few	CATSRISGVVGETQYF	TGTGCCACCAGCAGGATCAGCGGAGTGGTAGGGGAGACCCAGTACTTC
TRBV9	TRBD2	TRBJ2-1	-	CASSVVLASGGHNEQFF	TGTGCCAGCAGCGTAGTATTGGCGAGCGGGGGGCACAATGAGCAGTTCTTC
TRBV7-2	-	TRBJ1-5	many	CASSLYSSVQPQHF	TGTGCCAGCAGCCTTTATAGTTCCGTTCAGCCCCAGCATTTT
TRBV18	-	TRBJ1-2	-	CASSPFGQRGYGYTF	TGTGCCAGCTCACCATTCGGACAAAGGGGCTATGGCTACACCTTC
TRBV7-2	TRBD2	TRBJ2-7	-	CASSLGEGLSFYEQYF	TGTGCCAGCAGCTTAGGGGAGGGACTCTCCTTCTACGAGCAGTACTTC
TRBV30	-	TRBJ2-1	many	CAWSPRNEQFF	TGTGCCTGGAGTCCTAGGAATGAGCAGTTCTTC
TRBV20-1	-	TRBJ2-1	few	CSAQPDIYNEQFF	TGCAGTGCCCAGCCAGACATTTACAATGAGCAGTTCTTC
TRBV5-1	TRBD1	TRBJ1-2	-	CASSLGQGILTIYGYTF	TGCGCCAGCAGCTTGGGACAGGGAATTCTTACCATCTATGGCTACACCTTC
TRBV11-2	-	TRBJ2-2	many	CASSPRDGGELFF	TGTGCCAGCAGCCCCCGGGACGGCGGGGAGCTGTTTTTT
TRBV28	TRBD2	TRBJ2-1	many	CASRTAGGLSPEQFF	TGTGCCAGCAGGACAGCGGGGGGGCTTAGTCCTGAGCAGTTCTTC
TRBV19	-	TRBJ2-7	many	CASSIGRGAEQYF	TGTGCCAGTAGTATAGGTAGAGGGGCCGAGCAGTACTTC
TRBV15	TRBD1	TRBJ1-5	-	CATSARRDSNNQPQHF	TGTGCCACCAGCGCCAGAAGGGACAGCAACAATCAGCCCCAGCATTTT
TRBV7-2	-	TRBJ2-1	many	CASSQGGGKRRSEQFF	TGTGCCAGCAGCCAAGGGGGCGGGAAAAGGCGAAGTGAGCAGTTCTTC
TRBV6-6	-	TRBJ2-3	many	CASSYSFGTQYF	TGTGCCAGCAGTTACTCGTTCGGTACGCAGTATTTT
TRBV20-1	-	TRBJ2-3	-	CSASSITDTQYF	TGCAGTGCGTCTTCCATTACAGATACGCAGTATTTT
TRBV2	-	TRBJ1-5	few	CASSEAVGYYNQPQHF	TGTGCCAGCAGTGAGGCAGTCGGGTATTACAATCAGCCCCAGCATTTT
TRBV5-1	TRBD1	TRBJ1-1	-	CASSAGTGGHTEAFF	TGCGCCAGCAGCGCGGGGACAGGGGGACACACTGAAGCTTTCTTT
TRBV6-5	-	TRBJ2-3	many	CASSSLADTQYF	TGTGCCAGCAGCTCCCTAGCGGATACGCAGTATTTT
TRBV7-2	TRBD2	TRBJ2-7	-	CASSLARERDEQYF	TGTGCCAGCAGCTTAGCGCGGGAGAGGGACGAGCAGTACTTC
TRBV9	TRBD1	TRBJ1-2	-	CASSAETGVAYGYTF	TGTGCCAGCAGCGCAGAAACAGGGGTTGCCTATGGCTACACCTTC
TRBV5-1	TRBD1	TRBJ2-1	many	CASAQGDGSYNEQFF	TGCGCCAGCGCCCAGGGGGACGGATCCTACAATGAGCAGTTCTTC
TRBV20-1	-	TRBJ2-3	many	CSASPLADTQYF	TGCAGTGCTAGTCCCCTAGCAGATACGCAGTATTTT
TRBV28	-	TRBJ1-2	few	CASTGWGPTGYTF	TGTGCCAGCACCGGATGGGGCCCTACGGGCTACACCTTC